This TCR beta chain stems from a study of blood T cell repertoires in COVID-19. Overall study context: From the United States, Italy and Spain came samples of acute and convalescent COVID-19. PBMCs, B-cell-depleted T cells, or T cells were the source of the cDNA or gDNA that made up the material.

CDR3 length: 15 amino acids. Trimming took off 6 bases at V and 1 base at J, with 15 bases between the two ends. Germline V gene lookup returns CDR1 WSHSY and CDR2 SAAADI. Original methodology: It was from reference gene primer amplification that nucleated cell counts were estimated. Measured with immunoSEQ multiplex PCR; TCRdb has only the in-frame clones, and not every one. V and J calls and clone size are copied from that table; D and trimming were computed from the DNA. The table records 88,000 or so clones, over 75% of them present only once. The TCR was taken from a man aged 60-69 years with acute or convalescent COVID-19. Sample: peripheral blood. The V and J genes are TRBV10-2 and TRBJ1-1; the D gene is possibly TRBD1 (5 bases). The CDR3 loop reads CASRTRTTGNTEAFF. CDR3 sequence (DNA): TGCGCCAGCAGGACCCGCACTACAGGGAACACTGAAGCTTTCTTT.